Shown below are 29 T cell receptor beta chains from a single sample sequenced in a study of T cell changes during pregnancy in multiple sclerosis (dated by TCRdb to between 2018 and 2020). The library was produced with the immunoSEQ multiplex PCR assay. The table was pulled from immuneACCESS by TCRdb, which kept in-frame rearrangements only. Such tables lose some clones; where checked, under half of the loss comes from unresolved V genes, and the rest has no known cause. For this sample the table gives about 27,000 clones, of which 89% were detected only once. The ten largest clones represent approximately 15% of the sample. The material sequenced was CD8+ T cells from peripheral blood mononuclear cells, taken in the second trimester of pregnancy. The receptors here all came from a female donor with multiple sclerosis, enrolled in a pregnancy study.

The rearrangement joins TRBV4-3 to TRBJ2-7; D possibly corresponds to TRBD1 (6 bases). This CDR3 has 14 residues. Trimming shortened V by 4 bases and J by 0 bases, and 10 bases separated the two germline ends. Germline CDR1 and CDR2: LGHNA and YSLEER. The CDR3: CASSPDSPSYEQYF. CDR3 DNA: TGCGCCAGCAGCCCGGACAGCCCCTCCTACGAGCAGTACTTC.

This rearrangement joins TRBV6-1 to TRBJ2-5, with D tentatively TRBD2 (6 bases). Germline-derived CDR1 and CDR2 are MNHNS and SASEGT. The CDR3 extends over 15 amino acids. V dropped 0 bases and J dropped 1 base, with 9 bases sitting between them. The CDR3 DNA reads as TGTGCCAGCAGTGAAGCAATGGGGGGCCAAGAGACCCAGTACTTC. It codes for CASSEAMGGQETQYF.

The V and J genes are TRBV20-1 and TRBJ2-1, with a weak D call TRBD2 (5 bases). V was shortened by 3 bases and J by 14 bases, with 14 bases between the two germline ends. CDR1 DFQATT and CDR2 SNEGSKA come from the germline V gene (reference sequence). This CDR3 is built from 11 residues. CDR3 sequence reads: CSASYDIGEFF. The DNA for the CDR3 is TGCAGTGCTAGTTACGACATCGGGGAGTTCTTC.

CDR3 amino acids: CASRNAGGVGYGYTF. CDR3 in DNA: TGTGCCAGCAGGAACGCAGGGGGCGTAGGGTATGGCTACACCTTC. The chain has TRBV27 and TRBJ1-2, with 8 bases fitting TRBD1. Germline CDR1 reads MNHEY; CDR2 reads SMNVEV (reference sequence). The CDR3 extends over 15 amino acids. Germline trimming cut 6 bases from V and 5 bases from J; bases unmatched to any gene: 11.

This clone occurred once. The chain couples TRBV5-1 to TRBJ2-5; TRBD2 matches 10 bases. The CDR3 loop spans 19 amino acids. Germline loops: CDR1 SGHRS, CDR2 YFSETQ. The ends lost 3 bases at V and 0 bases at J; junction bases unmatched: 14. CDR3 protein: CASSYGRLAGTWDQETQYF. The DNA of the CDR3 is TGCGCCAGCAGCTATGGCAGACTAGCGGGCACATGGGACCAAGAGACCCAGTACTTC.

The genes are TRBV28 and TRBJ2-3; TRBD2 agrees at 9 bases. The V gene's germline CDR1 is MDHEN and CDR2 SYDVKM. The V gene end was trimmed by 4 bases and the J gene end by 4 bases; junction bases not matched to a gene: 12. This CDR3 has 17 amino acids. The CDR3 DNA is TGTGCCAGCAGTTCCTCCCAGGTAGCGGGAGTGCCAGATACGCAGTATTTT. Translating it yields CASSSSQVAGVPDTQYF.

The chain is built from TRBV19 and TRBJ2-1, with 11 bases identical to TRBD2. The ends lost 8 bases at V and 7 bases at J; junction bases unmatched: 10. Per germline, CDR1 LNHDA and CDR2 SQIVND (reference sequence). The CDR3 runs to 15 residues. CDR3 nucleotide sequence: TGTGCCAGTCGCCCCGCTAGCGGGAGGACTAATGAGCAGTTCTTC. Its protein product is CASRPASGRTNEQFF.

This chain joins TRBV6-1 and TRBJ1-5, with TRBD1 matching 7 bases. The V segment lost 4 bases and the J segment 1 base; nucleotides outside the gene matches: 4. CDR1 MNHNS and CDR2 SASEGT come from the germline V gene. The CDR3 is made up of 15 amino acids. CDR3: CASSATGMSNQPQHF. The CDR3 coding sequence is TGTGCCAGCAGTGCGACAGGGATGAGCAATCAGCCCCAGCATTTT.

The chain couples TRBV7-9 to TRBJ2-5; 7 bases line up with TRBD1. Trimming at V came to 5 bases and at J to 2 bases, leaving 8 bases not matched to a gene. Germline CDR1 is SEHNR and CDR2 is FQNEAQ (reference sequence). The CDR3 has 15 residues. The CDR3 loop is CASSPVDREQETQYF. CDR3 bases: TGTGCCAGCAGCCCGGTCGACAGGGAACAAGAGACCCAGTACTTC.

V usage is TRBV4-3 and J usage is TRBJ2-1, with a tentative D call TRBD2 (6 bases). This CDR3 is built from 14 residues. The V and J ends lost 0 bases and 9 bases respectively, with 12 bases between them. Germline V gives CDR1 LGHNA, CDR2 YSLEER. CDR3 in DNA: TGCGCCAGCAGCCAAGAGGAACTAGCCGGTGAGCAGTTCTTC. It is translated as CASSQEELAGEQFF.

The chain couples TRBV18 to TRBJ2-5, with D perhaps matching TRBD1 (6 bases). The CDR3 loop spans 17 amino acids. V lost 4 bases, J lost 5 bases, and 23 bases lay in between. Germline values: CDR1 KGHSH, CDR2 LQKENI. This CDR3 is CASSLSNRDDPRETQYF. The CDR3 coding sequence is TGTGCCAGCTCACTGTCCAACAGGGACGACCCACGGGAGACCCAGTACTTC.

CDR3 sequence: CASSSFRERDNEQFF. Written as DNA, the CDR3 is TGTGCCAGCAGCTCTTTCCGGGAAAGGGACAATGAGCAGTTCTTC. The chain carries TRBV7-9 and TRBJ2-1; maybe TRBD2 (5 bases). This CDR3 is built from 15 residues. CDR1 and CDR2 from the germline V gene are SEHNR and FQNEAQ (reference sequence). V was shortened by 4 bases and J by 5 bases, with 15 bases between the two germline ends.

The chain links TRBV5-5 to TRBJ2-2; 14 bases line up with TRBD2. CDR3 length: 16 amino acids. Germline V gives CDR1 SGHKS, CDR2 YYEKEE (reference sequence). V shed 4 bases and J 6 bases; nucleotides not matched to a gene: 5. CDR3 nucleotides: TGTGCCAGCAGCCCAGGGACTAGCGGGGGACCCGGGGAGCTGTTTTTT. This sequence encodes CASSPGTSGGPGELFF.

J is TRBJ2-1 and V is TRBV7-9; D remains ambiguous. There are 11 residues in the CDR3. The V end lost 1 base, the J end lost 8 bases, and 3 bases lay between the germline ends. Germline values: CDR1 SEHNR, CDR2 FQNEAQ (reference sequence). The CDR3 loop reads CASSLGDEQFF. The CDR3 coding sequence is TGTGCCAGCAGCTTAGGCGATGAGCAGTTCTTC.

The chain joins TRBV15 to TRBJ1-1; no reliable D call. V was clipped by 8 bases and J by 2 bases, with 6 bases between them. This CDR3 spans 11 amino acids. Germline V gene sequence: CDR1 LNHNV, CDR2 YYDKDF (reference sequence). The CDR3 DNA sequence: TGTGCCACCTTGACTAACACTGAAGCTTTCTTT. Translated, it gives CATLTNTEAFF.

The chain couples TRBV13 to TRBJ2-1; 9 bases agree with TRBD1. Unmatched junction bases numbered 0, after V lost 0 bases and J lost 6 bases. Per germline, CDR1 PRHDT and CDR2 FYEKMQ (reference sequence). The CDR3 sequence is 14 residues long. CDR3 nucleotides: TGTGCCAGCAGCTTAGGGACAGGGGGCAATGAGCAGTTCTTC. Its translation: CASSLGTGGNEQFF.

This clone was counted between two and nine times. V gene TRBV6-1 combines with J gene TRBJ2-1, with TRBD2 matching over 11 bases. In germline, CDR1 is MNHNS, CDR2 SASEGT. V was clipped by 3 bases and J by 4 bases; unmatched bases: 2. The CDR3 is made up of 15 amino acids. The CDR3: CASSEGLAVYNEQFF. CDR3 nucleotide sequence: TGTGCCAGCAGTGAGGGACTAGCGGTATACAATGAGCAGTTCTTC.

This clone is classed as medium-sized. CDR3 in amino acids: CATNRFSTSYEQYF. The CDR3 region has the DNA TGTGCCACCAACAGGTTTTCTACTTCCTACGAGCAGTACTTC. The chain carries TRBV28 and TRBJ2-7, with a possible D match to TRBD1 (5 bases). The CDR3 covers 14 residues. V was shortened by 10 bases and J by 1 base, with 17 bases between the two germline ends. Germline assignment: CDR1 MDHEN and CDR2 SYDVKM.

V is TRBV9 and J is TRBJ2-7; 9 bases match TRBD2. With 0 bases clipped from V and 6 bases from J, the junction kept 7 bases outside the gene matches. The CDR3 runs 15 residues. The V gene's germline CDR1 is SGDLS and CDR2 YYNGEE. CDR3 nucleotides: TGTGCCAGCAGCGTAGTGGCGGGAGGGCCCATCGAGCAGTACTTC. The encoded protein is CASSVVAGGPIEQYF.

The V call is TRBV7-2, the J call TRBJ2-7; 9 bases agree with TRBD1. Looked up from germline, CDR1 is SGHTA and CDR2 is FQGNSA. The CDR3 runs 14 residues. Germline trimming cut 5 bases from V and 3 bases from J; bases unmatched to any gene: 5. CDR3 in DNA: TGTGCCAGCAGCCACCGGGGACAGGGCTACGAGCAGTACTTC. Translating it yields CASSHRGQGYEQYF.

This clone is categorized as medium-sized. This chain's CDR3 is CASSSTPGEFGLAGGPDLIETQYF. The CDR3 DNA sequence: TGTGCCAGCAGCTCGACACCAGGGGAATTCGGACTAGCGGGAGGGCCCGACCTTATCGAGACCCAGTACTTC. The V and J genes are TRBV13 and TRBJ2-5; 15 nucleotides agree with TRBD2. This CDR3 has 24 residues. From germline, CDR1 is PRHDT and CDR2 FYEKMQ (reference sequence). V gave up 4 bases and J gave up 5 bases; unmatched junction bases: 29.

The CDR3 sequence is CATSRDRDRSYEQYF. In DNA form, the CDR3 reads TGTGCCACCAGCAGGGACCGGGACAGATCCTACGAGCAGTACTTC. V and J are TRBV15 and TRBJ2-7; 7 nucleotides agree with TRBD1. The CDR3 runs to 15 residues. The germline V gene encodes CDR1 LNHNV and CDR2 YYDKDF (reference sequence). Germline trimming cut 3 bases from V and 1 base from J; bases unmatched to any gene: 6.

The chain employs TRBV28 and TRBJ1-2; the D gene is possibly TRBD1 (5 bases). Germline-derived CDR1 and CDR2 are MDHEN and SYDVKM. This CDR3 has 15 residues. V was trimmed by 4 bases and J by 8 bases, leaving 20 bases between them. This CDR3 reads CASSSPLRGDEGYTF. The CDR3 DNA follows: TGTGCCAGCAGTTCGCCACTCCGGGGGGATGAGGGCTACACCTTC.

This chain links TRBV4-1 with TRBJ2-7, with a tentative D call TRBD2 (5 bases). Trimming took 4 bases from V and 3 from J, leaving 13 bases between them. Per the germline V gene, CDR1 is MGHRA and CDR2 is YSYEKL. The CDR3 consists of 14 residues. This CDR3 reads CASSPSPGNYEQYF. The CDR3 region has the DNA TGCGCCAGCAGCCCATCCCCCGGGAACTACGAGCAGTACTTC.

V and J are TRBV7-3 and TRBJ2-1, with TRBD2 as a possible D gene (6 bases). CDR3 length equals 17 residues. Germline V lookup: CDR1 SGHTA, CDR2 FQGTGA. Between the trimmed V and J ends, which lost 3 bases and 6 bases, there was a span of 21 bases. The CDR3 region has the DNA TGTGCCAGCAGCTTGGGGACGGGGGAATTGAGTGTCAATGAGCAGTTCTTC. It yields the protein CASSLGTGELSVNEQFF. Combining the CDR3 with reference TRBV7-3 and TRBJ2-1 gives the whole variable domain GAGVSQTPSNKVTEKGKYVELRCDPISGHTALYWYRQSLGQGPEFLIYFQGTGAADDSGLPNDRFFAVRPEGSVSTLKIQRTERGDSAVYLCASSLGTGELSVNEQFFGPGTRLTVL.

V gene TRBV30 combines with J gene TRBJ2-7; 10 bases are a match to TRBD2. V shed 2 bases, J shed 3 bases, and the junction held 13 bases outside the gene matches. Germline values: CDR1 GTSNPN, CDR2 SVGIG (reference sequence). CDR3 size: 17 residues. The CDR3 here is CAWSRGPPGLASYEQYF. Here the CDR3 DNA reads TGTGCCTGGAGTCGAGGGCCCCCGGGACTAGCGAGCTACGAGCAGTACTTC.

The V call is TRBV29-1, the J call TRBJ1-1; D perhaps matches TRBD1 (6 bases). The V gene lost 6 bases and the J gene lost 1 base, with 9 bases spanning the gap. The CDR3 length is 12 residues. Germline CDR1 SQVTM, CDR2 ANQGSEA. The CDR3 region is CSVADRNTEAFF. CDR3 DNA: TGCAGCGTAGCGGACAGGAACACTGAAGCTTTCTTT.

The V call is TRBV2, the J call TRBJ2-5; the match to TRBD2 covers 9 bases. Germline lookup yields CDR1 SNHLY and CDR2 FYNNEI. The J segment lost 0 bases and the V segment lost 4 bases, leaving 6 bases of the junction unmatched. The CDR3 is 16 amino acids. The CDR3 spells CASSAATSGHQETQYF. CDR3 coding DNA: TGTGCCAGCAGTGCCGCGACTAGCGGCCACCAAGAGACCCAGTACTTC.

The chain has TRBV5-1 and TRBJ2-1; TRBD2 is a possible D gene (5 bases). Trimming removed 0 bases from V and 6 bases from J, with 13 bases in between. CDR1 is SGHRS, CDR2 YFSETQ, per germline. This CDR3 region has 15 residues. CDR3 nucleotide sequence: TGCGCCAGCAGCTTGGGGCCTAGCTCGGGCAATGAGCAGTTCTTC. It is translated as CASSLGPSSGNEQFF.